This section outlines one TCR beta chain sequence together with its context. This CDR3 has 12 residues. Looked up from germline, CDR1 is SEHNR and CDR2 is FQNEAQ (reference sequence). The V and J ends lost 4 bases and 9 bases respectively, with 12 bases between them. Vbeta (60) and Jbeta (13) primers were used in the PCR. The assay was immunoSEQ multiplex PCR, and TCRdb's table has in-frame clones only and misses some. The sample lists 150,000 to 200,000 clones, roughly nine tenths occurring once. This entry is derived from a study of cytomegalovirus exposure and HLA in healthy donors. The chain combines TRBV7-9 with TRBJ2-5; D is uncertain. This sequence was found in a girl under three years old in good health and CMV-seronegative. Sequenced material: PBMCs. The CDR3 sequence: CASSSTSPAQYF. The CDR3 bases are TGTGCCAGCAGCTCCACCTCACCAGCCCAGTACTTC.